The source of this T cell receptor (beta chain) is a study of T-cell memory formation after mild COVID-19. At the level of the study: Clusters were largely donor specific.

5'RACE with constant-segment primers yielded barcoded, UMI-tagged TCR alpha and TCR beta cDNA libraries. Via MiXCR, TCRdb re-called the 5' RACE reads, giving one row per CDR3 protein. The data contain a few hundred thousand distinct CDR3 sequences, around 20% of them seen just once; the ten biggest clones take up roughly an eighth. Study-wide points: Clones contracting over day 15 to 85 were CD4/CD8 balanced, with later expanders leaning CD4+.

The CDR3 spans 18 residues. CDR1 is MNHNY, CDR2 SVGAGI, per germline (reference sequence). The V gene end was trimmed by 2 bases and the J gene end by 1 base; junction bases not matched to a gene: 9. This clonotype occurred a few times. Its target is not known. The genes are TRBV6-6 and TRBJ2-7; 12 bases agree with TRBD2. The sequenced sample consisted of PBMCs or a T cell subset sorted from them (not recorded which). The clonotype comes from an adult woman who had mild COVID-19 (a few samples of this study predate the infection). Cell type and time point are not known. In DNA form, the CDR3 reads TGTGCCAGCAGTTACCACCCGACTAGCGGGAGTAGGTCCTACGAGCAGTACTTC. This translates into CASSYHPTSGSRSYEQYF.